The sequence of this T cell receptor (beta chain) was determined in a study of response to subunit inactivated influenza vaccine. Study-wide findings and caveats: It was suggested by the authors that few new T cells are recruited by each seasonal influenza vaccination.

TCRdb itself ran the RT-PCR reads through MiXCR, one entry per CDR3 protein. Here the sample spans 400,000 to 650,000 distinct CDR3 sequences, 7.2% being singletons. This clonotype was counted a few times. The antigen is not known. The source is a man between 45 and 75 years old who received an inactivated influenza vaccine. The sequencing used PBMCs from blood, collected around 25 months after vaccination.

CDR3 bases: TGTGCCAGCTCCCACGTAGGACCACAAGAGACCCAGTACTTC. It is translated as CASSHVGPQETQYF. The chain couples TRBV12-3 or TRBV12-4 to TRBJ2-5, with D unclear. V lost 8 bases and J 2 bases, leaving 15 bases between the germline ends. CDR3 length: 14 residues.